The clone carrying this T cell receptor (beta chain) was detected ten times or more. Its matching antigen is unknown. J gave up 9 bases and V 5 bases, and 6 bases lay outside the gene matches. This CDR3 has 14 amino acids. In germline, CDR1 is MDHEN, CDR2 SYDVKM. As for time point: persistent/refractory GD, antithyroid drugs over 5 years with positive TRAb. The authors made the TCR library using RNA they extracted from PBMCs. An endocrinology department in Xi'an, China, supplied the patients. Both iRepertoire HTBI primers and Arm-PCR of CDR3 regions were used to build the TCR beta libraries. TCRdb re-derived calls from the multiplex PCR reads in MiXCR, one entry per CDR3 protein. The table lists roughly 450,000 distinct CDR3 sequences, around 20% of them singletons, with over 7.5% in the top ten. The data were taken from a study of regulatory T cells in long-lasting Graves disease. The study, taken as a whole, reports: Possibly, accuracy suffered from the small sample size.

The sequence came from a female donor with Graves disease. The material sequenced was peripheral blood mononuclear cells (PBMCs), taken when the disease was refractory, from a patient treated with antithyroid drugs. J is TRBJ2-2 and V is TRBV28; TRBD2 matches at 10 bases. As DNA, the CDR3 is TGTGCCAGCAGTACAGCGGGAGGGCCTCGGGAGCTGTTTTTT. Its translation is CASSTAGGPRELFF.